One and the same sample provided the 30 T cell receptor beta chains below, sequenced in a study of blood T cells in healthy people across ages. A second about 6 to 11 cycle PCR used barcoded and J-beta primers. TCRdb analysed the 5' RACE reads with MiXCR anew, one entry per CDR3 protein. The repertoire holds about 510,000 distinct CDR3 sequences, with roughly a quarter as singletons. The sample also formed part of further work on T cells of mothers and their children.

The sample consisted of blood. The receptors here all came from a boy aged 2 to 10 in good health.

This clonotype was seen a handful of times. This CDR3 is CASSRRDSGTEKLFF. The CDR3 DNA follows: TGTGCCAGCAGTCGCCGGGACAGCGGAACTGAAAAACTGTTTTTT. The chain is built from TRBV2 and TRBJ1-4, with 7 positions matching TRBD1. The V gene end was trimmed by 5 bases and the J gene end by 7 bases; junction bases not matched to a gene: 10. The CDR3 extends over 15 amino acids. Germline V CDR1 and CDR2: SNHLY, FYNNEI. Supplemented by reference TRBV2 and TRBJ1-4, the full variable domain reads EPEVTQTPSHQVTQMGQEVILRCVPISNHLYFYWYRQILGQKVEFLVSFYNNEISEKSEIFDDQFSVERPDGSNFTLKIRSTKLEDSAMYFCASSRRDSGTEKLFFGSGTQLSVL.

This clonotype was detected only once. The chain combines TRBV20-1 with TRBJ2-3; D not certain. CDR1 and CDR2 from the germline V gene are DFQATT and SNEGSKA (reference sequence). V was pared by 0 bases and J by 0 bases, with 7 bases between. The CDR3 runs 14 residues. This CDR3 is CSARDLGSTDTQYF. Here the CDR3 DNA reads TGCAGTGCTAGAGATCTTGGCAGCACAGATACGCAGTATTTT.

This chain uses TRBV12-3 or TRBV12-4 with TRBJ2-3; D ambiguous. Trimming pared 6 bases from V and 4 bases from J, leaving 14 bases between. CDR3 length: 14 residues. CDR3: CASSPSRRSDTQYF. CDR3 DNA sequence: TGTGCCAGCAGCCCTTCGAGACGGTCAGATACGCAGTATTTT.

This chain joins TRBV5-5 and TRBJ2-3; D possibly matches TRBD1 or TRBD2 (5 bases each). The V gene's germline CDR1 is SGHKS and CDR2 YYEKEE (reference sequence). V was shortened by 4 bases and J by 5 bases, with 14 bases between the two germline ends. The CDR3 is 14 amino acids. The CDR3 loop is CASSTGTPGDTQYF. The CDR3 DNA follows: TGTGCCAGCAGCACCGGGACCCCAGGAGATACGCAGTATTTT.

The rearrangement uses TRBV5-6 and TRBJ2-1; 12 bases align to TRBD2. The germline V gene has CDR1 SGHDT and CDR2 YYEEEE. The trim removed 3 bases at V and 4 bases at J, leaving 2 bases unmatched. The CDR3 has 15 amino acids. CDR3 coding DNA: TGTGCCAGCAGCTGGACTAGCGGGACTTACAATGAGCAGTTCTTC. Translation: CASSWTSGTYNEQFF. The variable domain in full, completed from reference TRBV5-6 and TRBJ2-1, reads DAGVTQSPTHLIKTRGQQVTLRCSPKSGHDTVSWYQQALGQGPQFIFQYYEEEERQRGNFPDRFSGHQFPNYSSELNVNALLLGDSALYLCASSWTSGTYNEQFFGPGTRLTVL.

This chain connects TRBV11-2 to TRBJ1-3; 9 nucleotides match TRBD1. V lost 3 bases to trimming and J lost 0 bases; unmatched junction nucleotides: 6. The CDR3 consists of 17 residues. Germline V gene sequence: CDR1 SGHAT, CDR2 FQNNGV. The CDR3 region is CASSFRTGVVSGNTIYF. The CDR3, as DNA: TGTGCCAGCAGCTTCAGGACAGGGGTTGTCTCTGGAAACACCATATATTTT.

This chain uses TRBV10-3 with TRBJ2-6; D is unresolved. Germline V CDR1 and CDR2: ENHRY, SYGVKD. The CDR3 sequence is 15 residues long. Trimming shortened V by 0 bases and J by 7 bases, and 10 bases separated the two germline ends. In nucleotides, the CDR3 is TGTGCCATCAGTGAGTCGACCGCTTTTGCCAACGTCCTGACTTTC. It codes for CAISESTAFANVLTF.

This clonotype came up a few times. The V call is TRBV5-1, the J call TRBJ1-1; maybe TRBD1 (6 bases). Germline CDR1 SGHRS, CDR2 YFSETQ. V gave up 0 bases and J gave up 5 bases, with 14 bases separating them. The CDR3 is 15 amino acids. CDR3 nucleotides: TGCGCCAGCAGCTTGGCCCACAGGGAGGTGACTGAAGCTTTCTTT. It yields the protein CASSLAHREVTEAFF.

There are a few counts of this clonotype. The V gene is TRBV29-1, the J gene TRBJ2-6; no clear D. Per the germline V gene, CDR1 is SQVTM and CDR2 is ANQGSEA. Between the trimmed V and J ends, which lost 6 bases and 0 bases, there was a span of 15 bases. This CDR3 region has 16 residues. CDR3 region: CSVTSSGISGANVLTF. The CDR3 nucleotides read TGCAGCGTGACTTCTTCAGGTATCTCTGGGGCCAACGTCCTGACTTTC.

J is TRBJ2-5 and V is TRBV19; 11 bases agree with TRBD2. The germline V gene encodes CDR1 LNHDA and CDR2 SQIVND (reference sequence). With 4 bases clipped from V and 5 bases from J, the junction kept 3 bases outside the gene matches. This CDR3 comprises 14 residues. This CDR3 reads CASSTRTSGETQYF. CDR3 nucleotide sequence: TGTGCCAGTAGTACACGGACTAGCGGGGAGACCCAGTACTTC.

The rearrangement uses TRBV10-3 and TRBJ2-7; D ambiguous. This CDR3 spans 14 amino acids. Trimming took 6 bases from V and 0 from J, leaving 12 bases between them. CDR1 ENHRY and CDR2 SYGVKD come from the germline V gene. CDR3 in amino acids: CAIRGGSASYEQYF. CDR3 DNA sequence: TGTGCCATCAGGGGCGGCAGCGCCTCCTACGAGCAGTACTTC.

This chain links TRBV6-1 with TRBJ1-4; D remains ambiguous. This CDR3 region has 17 residues. Trimming cost V 6 bases and J 4 bases, with 21 bases left between them. CDR1 MNHNS and CDR2 SASEGT come from the germline V gene. CDR3 sequence: CASRTGPLGRINEKLFF. The CDR3 DNA sequence: TGTGCCAGCAGAACCGGACCGCTTGGAAGGATTAATGAAAAACTGTTTTTT.

The J gene is TRBJ2-5, the V gene TRBV5-5; D ambiguous. V shed 3 bases and J shed 1 base, with 13 bases lying between them. Germline CDR1 SGHKS, CDR2 YYEKEE (reference sequence). CDR3 length equals 15 residues. The CDR3 nucleotides read TGTGCCAGCAGCTCCCTCGGTGGGCCCCAAGAGACCCAGTACTTC. Translation gives CASSSLGGPQETQYF.

This clonotype has a handful of counts. In nucleotides, the CDR3 is TGTGCCAGCAGTACAGGTCATCAGCCCCAGCATTTT. Residues: CASSTGHQPQHF. V usage is TRBV27 and J usage is TRBJ1-5; TRBD1 is a possible D gene (5 bases). Germline V lookup: CDR1 MNHEY, CDR2 SMNVEV (reference sequence). Trimming took off 5 bases at V and 5 bases at J, with 7 bases between the two ends. The length of the CDR3 is 12 residues.

The chain is built from TRBV5-1 and TRBJ2-5, with TRBD1 identical over 7 bases. The CDR3 has 19 amino acids. Germline trimming cut 3 bases from V and 0 bases from J; bases unmatched to any gene: 17. The germline CDR1 and CDR2 sequences are SGHRS and YFSETQ. CDR3 coding DNA: TGCGCCAGCAGCTCTACCGGGACAGAAACTTATTCGTACCAAGAGACCCAGTACTTC. Amino acid sequence: CASSSTGTETYSYQETQYF.

This chain connects TRBV7-2 to TRBJ2-3, with D perhaps TRBD1 or TRBD2 (6 bases each). Germline loops: CDR1 SGHTA, CDR2 FQGNSA. The CDR3 is made up of 15 amino acids. Trimming shortened V by 2 bases and J by 11 bases, and 20 bases separated the two germline ends. As DNA, the CDR3 is TGTGCCAGCAGCTTATTGGGGGGAGCAACAGGGCTGCAGTATTTT. Translated, it gives CASSLLGGATGLQYF. The whole variable domain, remainder taken from reference TRBV7-2 and TRBJ2-3, is GAGVSQSPSNKVTEKGKDVELRCDPISGHTALYWYRQSLGQGLEFLIYFQGNSAPDKSGLPSDRFSAERTGGSVSTLTIQRTQQEDSAVYLCASSLLGGATGLQYFGPGTRLTVL.

This clonotype has just one count. This chain links TRBV6-1 with TRBJ1-2, with 8 nucleotides matching TRBD1. V lost 6 bases to trimming and J lost 6 bases; unmatched junction nucleotides: 9. The CDR3 spans 14 residues. Looked up from germline, CDR1 is MNHNS and CDR2 is SASEGT. In DNA, the CDR3 is TGTGCCAGCAGGGTCTCAAGACAGGGGAATGGCTACACCTTC. Protein product: CASRVSRQGNGYTF.

The chain uses TRBV29-1 and TRBJ2-2; D is perhaps TRBD1 (5 bases). Trimming took 3 bases from V and 5 from J, leaving 16 bases between them. This CDR3 comprises 15 residues. Germline loops: CDR1 SQVTM, CDR2 ANQGSEA. DNA of the CDR3: TGCAGCGTTGAGACAGACACCGCCATTACCGGGGAGCTGTTTTTT. Translating gives CSVETDTAITGELFF.

The chain combines TRBV27 with TRBJ2-1, with TRBD2 matching over 10 bases. Germline loops: CDR1 MNHEY, CDR2 SMNVEV (reference sequence). The CDR3 extends over 16 amino acids. V lost 8 bases to trimming and J lost 2 bases; unmatched junction nucleotides: 9. CDR3 bases: TGTGCCAGCGGTCACCCTGGGACTAGCGCCTACAATGAGCAGTTCTTC. This codes for CASGHPGTSAYNEQFF.

This clonotype appeared a few times. This chain joins TRBV11-2 and TRBJ2-2, with D perhaps matching TRBD2 (6 bases). The CDR3 totals 15 residues. Deletions cut 0 bases from V and 6 bases from J, with 11 bases between. Germline-derived CDR1 and CDR2 are SGHAT and FQNNGV. The CDR3, as DNA: TGTGCCAGCAGCTTAGATACGGGAGTCCCCGGGGAGCTGTTTTTT. This encodes CASSLDTGVPGELFF.

The sample holds a few counts of this clonotype. The V and J genes are TRBV6-6 and TRBJ2-3; 8 bases are a match to TRBD1. Germline trimming cut 2 bases from V and 2 bases from J; bases unmatched to any gene: 3. Germline V gene sequence: CDR1 MNHNY, CDR2 SVGAGI (reference sequence). The CDR3 is 15 amino acids. The CDR3 DNA reads TGTGCCAGCAGTTACCGGGGACAGGACACAGATACGCAGTATTTT. It codes for CASSYRGQDTDTQYF.

The J gene is TRBJ2-3, the V gene TRBV9; D gene uncertain. V was shortened by 0 bases and J by 1 base, with 9 bases between the two germline ends. Germline assignment: CDR1 SGDLS and CDR2 YYNGEE. This CDR3 is built from 15 residues. The CDR3 sequence: CASSVGVRRTDTQYF. DNA of the CDR3: TGTGCCAGCAGCGTAGGGGTCAGACGCACAGATACGCAGTATTTT.

The chain is built from TRBV11-1 and TRBJ1-4; D uncertain. CDR1 SGHAT and CDR2 FQDESV come from the germline V gene (reference sequence). CDR3 length equals 13 residues. V shed 5 bases and J shed 5 bases, with 9 bases lying between them. The CDR3 is CASSRGLNEKLFF. In DNA form, the CDR3 reads TGTGCCAGCAGCCGCGGTCTAAATGAAAAACTGTTTTTT.

This chain uses TRBV7-2 with TRBJ2-2; 7 bases fit TRBD2. The V segment lost 2 bases and the J segment 0 bases; nucleotides outside the gene matches: 12. CDR1 and CDR2 (germline): SGHTA, FQGNSA. This CDR3 is built from 19 residues. As DNA, the CDR3 is TGTGCCAGCAGCTTAAGGGCCGGCCCCGGGACTACGAACACCGGGGAGCTGTTTTTT. Translating it yields CASSLRAGPGTTNTGELFF.

Here the CDR3 DNA reads TGTGCCTGGAGTGTACAACGGGGGGGCCAAGAGACCCAGTACTTC. Residues: CAWSVQRGGQETQYF. The chain links TRBV30 to TRBJ2-5, with 8 bases fitting TRBD2. The V gene's germline CDR1 is GTSNPN and CDR2 SVGIG (reference sequence). Trimming cost V 0 bases and J 1 base; bases outside gene matches: 4. CDR3 length: 15 residues.

The V and J genes are TRBV12-3 or TRBV12-4 and TRBJ1-1; D is possibly TRBD1 (5 bases). The CDR3 sequence is 12 residues long. Trimming took off 6 bases at V and 10 bases at J, with 15 bases between the two ends. The CDR3 DNA is TGTGCCAGCAGCATGGACACCCCGGGAGCTTTCTTT. Translated, it gives CASSMDTPGAFF.

This clonotype occurred a few times. The chain is built from TRBV20-1 and TRBJ2-3, with D perhaps assigned TRBD1 or TRBD2 (5 bases each). CDR3 length: 10 amino acids. Germline V gene lookup returns CDR1 DFQATT and CDR2 SNEGSKA (reference sequence). Trimming cost V 6 bases and J 6 bases, with 7 bases left between them. The CDR3 sequence is CSAEGDTQYF. The CDR3 nucleotides are TGCAGTGCCGAGGGGGATACGCAGTATTTT.

This clonotype was seen repeatedly, ten times or more. This chain joins TRBV10-1 and TRBJ2-6; no firm D call. Germline V gene lookup returns CDR1 WNHNN and CDR2 SYGVQD (reference sequence). With 3 bases removed from V and 4 bases from J, the gap between germline ends came to 1 base. The CDR3 length is 12 residues. The CDR3 DNA reads as TGCGCCAGCAGTGACGGGGCCAACGTCCTGACTTTC. Amino acids: CASSDGANVLTF.

This clonotype was detected only once. The chain has TRBV11-2 and TRBJ2-7; 8 bases are shared with TRBD1. J lost 1 base, V lost 2 bases, and 4 bases had no gene match. CDR3 length: 15 residues. Germline assignment: CDR1 SGHAT and CDR2 FQNNGV. CDR3 sequence reads: CASSLQGQGSYEQYF. CDR3 sequence (DNA): TGTGCCAGCAGCTTACAAGGACAGGGATCCTACGAGCAGTACTTC.

The table lists this clonotype with a few counts. One end of the junction does not line up with germline, which may come from a read error. V gene TRBV6-2 or TRBV6-3 combines with J gene TRBJ1-5, with 9 bases lining up with TRBD1. This CDR3 is 16 amino acids long. The germline CDR1 and CDR2 sequences are MNHEY and SVGEGT. The CDR3 here is CASSSRGQGVYQPQHF. CDR3 DNA sequence: TGTGCCAGCAGTTCAAGGGGACAGGGTGTGTATCAGCCCCAACATTTT.